This TCR beta chain came from a study of vaccination effects on CD4 cells after COVID-19. For this clone: What it binds is unknown.

Produced via immunoSEQ multiplex PCR; TCRdb's table is partial and in-frame only. The sample contains about 43,000 clones, around three quarters of which appear only once. This CDR3 contains 11 residues. Trimming pared 0 bases from V and 8 bases from J, leaving 0 bases between. CDR1 SGHRS and CDR2 YFSETQ come from the germline V gene. Study observations and caveats: After vaccination, at late timepoints, clones induced by infection and by vaccine contracted markedly. Recruitment yielded few convalescent patients, and the study had no early post-infection timepoints.

Viral peptide pool expansion of antigen-specific CD4+ T cells preceded sequencing in the ViraFEST assay. Subsequent to less than twelve days of culture, CD4+ T cells were isolated. Nobody among the vaccine recipients had prior SARS-CoV-2 infection (nucleocapsid antibodies were negative). It was with 10 IU/ml IL-2 and around 10 ug/ml peptides that some 1.8 million PBMC per well were cultured. The V call is TRBV5-1, the J call TRBJ1-6, with D uncertain. Sequences were derived from CD4+ T cells from PBMCs cultured with SARS-CoV-2 spike peptides, sampled before COVID-19 vaccination. The sequence was collected from a human donor who received a COVID-19 vaccine. CDR3 region: CASSLDSPLHF. CDR3 nucleotides: TGCGCCAGCAGCTTGGATTCACCCCTCCACTTT. Using reference TRBV5-1 and TRBJ1-6 for the parts outside the CDR3, the full variable domain is KAGVTQTPRYLIKTRGQQVTLSCSPISGHRSVSWYQQTPGQGLQFLFEYFSETQRNKGNFPGRFSGRQFSNSRSEMNVSTLELGDSALYLCASSLDSPLHFGNGTRLTVT.